This section outlines one T cell receptor beta chain sequence together with its context. The data are from a study of T cell changes during pregnancy in multiple sclerosis. CDR1 and CDR2 (germline): LNHDA, SQIVND (reference sequence). This CDR3 region has 16 residues. V was clipped by 1 base and J by 1 base, with 13 bases between them. Generated by immunoSEQ multiplex PCR, the TCRdb table keeps only in-frame clones and is missing some. The repertoire holds roughly 42,000 clones, 88% seen once, with 1.2% in the top ten. The chain combines TRBV19 with TRBJ2-5; tentatively, D is TRBD2 (6 bases). The specimen comprised CD4+ T cells from peripheral blood mononuclear cells, sampled in the second trimester of pregnancy. This receptor was identified in a female donor with multiple sclerosis, enrolled in a pregnancy study. The CDR3: CASSIANRDFQETQYF. The CDR3 nucleotides read TGTGCCAGTAGTATAGCCAACCGGGACTTCCAAGAGACCCAGTACTTC.